The clone carrying this T cell receptor (beta chain) appeared once. The data are from a study of blood T cell repertoires in COVID-19. Study details: There were acute and convalescent COVID-19 samples, and they came from the United States, Italy and Spain. PBMCs, B-cell-depleted T cells, or T cells provided the cDNA or gDNA that made up the material.

V was trimmed by 0 bases and J by 7 bases, leaving 14 bases between them. The CDR3 spans 15 residues. Per the germline V gene, CDR1 is SGHDT and CDR2 is YYEEEE. Source study methods: Estimates of nucleated cell counts were drawn from the amplification of reference gene primers. The data were produced by immunoSEQ multiplex PCR, yet TCRdb's version contains in-frame clones alone and is incomplete. V and J calls and clone size are as listed in that table; D and trimming were resolved from the DNA. The sample carries some 370,000 clones, 90% recorded once. The sample consisted of peripheral blood. This sequence was found in a man between 18 and 35 years old with active or convalescent COVID-19. This chain joins TRBV5-6 and TRBJ2-1, with TRBD2 as a possible D gene (7 bases). As DNA, the CDR3 is TGTGCCAGCAGCTTGGTGCGGGGGCGTTCGAATGAGCAGTTCTTC. It translates to CASSLVRGRSNEQFF.